A single TCR beta chain is shown here with its context. Its target is not known. There are 15 residues in the CDR3. The germline CDR1 and CDR2 sequences are MGHRA and YSYEKL. The junction had 6 bases not matched to a gene; V was cut back by 5 bases and J by 3 bases. This sample was included in a study of cytomegalovirus exposure and HLA in healthy donors. PCR amplification relied on 60 Vbeta primers (plus 13 Jbeta primers). The data were produced by immunoSEQ multiplex PCR, yet TCRdb's version contains in-frame clones alone and is incomplete. This table has over 150,000 clones, 73% appearing once. Findings and caveats of the study: Cytomegalovirus-associated TCR beta chains were listed, numbering some 150.

J is TRBJ1-1 and V is TRBV4-1, with TRBD1 identical over 10 bases. The sample comprised PBMCs. This sequence was found in a young woman in good health and CMV-seropositive. CDR3 protein: CASSARTGGDTEAFF. The CDR3 region has the DNA TGCGCCAGCAGCGCGCGGACAGGGGGAGACACTGAAGCTTTCTTT.